The 19 T cell receptor beta chains below come from one sample, sequenced in a study of breast tumors, draining lymph nodes, adjacent tissues (dated by TCRdb to about 2016). The protocol used for the library was multiplex PCR. Sequencing relied on an Illumina HiSeq 2000. TCRdb reprocessing: public reads trimmed at Q25 with fastp, clones called with MiXCR, in-frame beta chains kept. Every entry covers one CDR3 protein and lists the most common genes and DNA from its rows. Counted in this sample were fewer than 200,000 distinct CDR3 sequences; 30% to 35% of them appeared once. 4% to 5.5% of the sample lies in the top ten. Lymph node samples were obtained from the axillary draining lymph nodes of breast cancer patients. The sample comprised axillary lymph node tissue. The receptors stem from a female donor with breast cancer. Some clones in this sample may be carry-over from other donors' samples.

The chain recombines TRBV24-1 with TRBJ2-3; 8 bases agree with TRBD1. Germline loops: CDR1 KGHDR, CDR2 SFDVKD. V gave up 5 bases and J gave up 5 bases; unmatched junction bases: 8. The CDR3 is made up of 15 amino acids. The CDR3 DNA reads as TGTGCCACCAGTGCCTTTAAGACAGGGGAAGATACGCAGTATTTT. Translating it yields CATSAFKTGEDTQYF.

This clonotype was recorded at least ten times. The rearrangement links TRBV20-1 to TRBJ1-4, with 8 bases aligning to TRBD1. After removal of 7 bases from V and 6 bases from J, the junction contained 7 bases not matched to a gene. CDR1 is DFQATT, CDR2 SNEGSKA, per germline (reference sequence). This CDR3 region has 13 residues. The CDR3 bases are TGCAGTGTCCAGGGGGCAGGGGATGAAAAACTGTTTTTT. This sequence encodes CSVQGAGDEKLFF.

V usage is TRBV19 and J usage is TRBJ2-4; tentative D call: TRBD2 (6 bases). This CDR3 is 16 amino acids long. Trimming removed 5 bases from V and 1 base from J, with 15 bases in between. Germline V gene data show CDR1 as LNHDA and CDR2 as SQIVND (reference sequence). This chain's CDR3 is CASSLTYGGAKNIQYF. The CDR3 DNA sequence: TGTGCCAGTAGTCTAACATATGGGGGGGCCAAAAACATTCAGTACTTC.

There are many counts of this clonotype. The V gene is TRBV2, the J gene TRBJ2-5; 9 nucleotides line up with TRBD2. From germline, CDR1 is SNHLY and CDR2 FYNNEI. V dropped 1 base and J dropped 2; count of bases not matched to a gene: 5. CDR3 length: 16 residues. CDR3 sequence (DNA): TGTGCCAGCAGTGAAGAGGTAGCGGGGGTTCAAGAGACCCAGTACTTC. It codes for CASSEEVAGVQETQYF.

A remark on this clonotype: This may be a read error: a much more frequent sequence differs by one nucleotide. V gene TRBV9 combines with J gene TRBJ2-3, with D maybe TRBD1 (6 bases). The DNA end lines up better with TRBJ1-5; the J call may be wrong. Germline V gene data show CDR1 as SGDLS and CDR2 as YYNGEE. The CDR3 has 15 amino acids. CDR3 DNA sequence: TGTGCCAGTAGCTTCAAGGGGACGGGGGCAGATACGCAGCATTTT. Protein product: CASSFKGTGADTQHF.

This clonotype was counted at least ten times. The rearrangement joins TRBV20-1 to TRBJ2-1, with D possibly being TRBD2 (5 bases). The length of the CDR3 is 15 residues. Germline assignment: CDR1 DFQATT and CDR2 SNEGSKA (reference sequence). V was trimmed by 3 bases and J by 4 bases, leaving 16 bases between them. CDR3 nucleotide sequence: TGCAGTGCTAGCCTCGGGTTAGCGAGGTACAATGAGCAGTTCTTC. It codes for CSASLGLARYNEQFF.

The chain couples TRBV20-1 to TRBJ1-1; unclear D gene. CDR1 is DFQATT and CDR2 is SNEGSKA in the germline V gene (reference sequence). V lost 1 base and J 5 bases, leaving 17 bases between the germline ends. CDR3 length: 15 residues. The CDR3 reads CSARAAGKGWTEAFF. Here the CDR3 DNA reads TGCAGTGCTAGAGCCGCCGGGAAGGGATGGACTGAAGCTTTCTTT.

This clonotype was seen repeatedly, ten times or more. The rearrangement joins TRBV20-1 to TRBJ2-3; 9 nucleotides agree with TRBD2. Germline V lookup: CDR1 DFQATT, CDR2 SNEGSKA (reference sequence). The CDR3 runs to 16 residues. J was trimmed by 2 bases and V by 3 bases; bases with no gene match: 9. For the CDR3, the DNA is TGCAGTGCTAGTCGGCTGACTAGCGGCATCACAGATACGCAGTATTTT. Translated: CSASRLTSGITDTQYF.

This clonotype showed up just once. The chain employs TRBV20-1 and TRBJ2-7; possibly TRBD2 for D (5 bases). The V gene's germline CDR1 is DFQATT and CDR2 SNEGSKA (reference sequence). The ends were cut back, 5 bases at V and 8 bases at J, with 16 bases in the middle. The CDR3 has 12 residues. DNA for the CDR3: TGCAGTGCTCGACTACACCCTGGGAAGCAGTACTTC. Translating gives CSARLHPGKQYF.

This rearrangement joins TRBV7-8 to TRBJ1-6; 9 positions match TRBD1. This CDR3 is built from 14 residues. Germline CDR1 reads SGHVS; CDR2 reads FQNEAQ. Germline trimming cut 6 bases from V and 13 bases from J; bases unmatched to any gene: 10. The CDR3 nucleotides read TGTGCCAGCAGTGGACAGGGGTCCAATGGCCCCCTCCACTTT. It encodes CASSGQGSNGPLHF.

The CDR3 DNA sequence: TGTGCCAGCAGCTTCATCGGGACTAGCGGGGGCTGGAACAATGAGCAGTTCTTC. Translation: CASSFIGTSGGWNNEQFF. The rearrangement links TRBV5-4 to TRBJ2-1; 14 bases map to TRBD2. Trimming removed 2 bases from V and 5 bases from J; junction bases left unmatched: 9. The CDR3 consists of 18 residues. In germline, CDR1 is SGHNT, CDR2 YYREEE (reference sequence).

This clonotype has ten or more counts. Written as DNA, the CDR3 is TGTGCCAGCAGCTTTTCGGGGAACTCCTACGAGCAGTACTTC. It specifies CASSFSGNSYEQYF. This chain uses TRBV5-8 with TRBJ2-7, with a weak D call TRBD2 (5 bases). Germline CDR1 SGHTS, CDR2 YDEGEE. Trimming took off 2 bases at V and 0 bases at J, with 9 bases between the two ends. The CDR3 spans 14 residues.

The sample holds many counts of this clonotype. The chain joins TRBV9 to TRBJ2-7; D is uncertain. Trimming shortened V by 1 base and J by 4 bases, and 12 bases separated the two germline ends. The CDR3 has 14 residues. The V gene's germline CDR1 is SGDLS and CDR2 YYNGEE. The DNA of the CDR3 is TGTGCCAGCAGCGTAAGTCCCGACGTATACGAGCAGTACTTC. Its translation is CASSVSPDVYEQYF.

This clonotype was seen a handful of times. A much more abundant neighbour one base away suggests this may be a read error. This chain links TRBV6-5 with TRBJ2-7; 10 positions agree with TRBD1. The CDR3 consists of 17 residues. Germline V gene sequence: CDR1 MNHEY, CDR2 SVGAGI. The V segment lost 5 bases and the J segment 3 bases; nucleotides outside the gene matches: 13. The CDR3 DNA follows: TGTGCCAGCAGTCCTCACCCGTCCGGGACAGGGGTCTACGAGCAGTACTTC. This codes for CASSPHPSGTGVYEQYF.

The chain joins TRBV6-5 to TRBJ1-2; 7 bases map to TRBD1. The V and J ends lost 0 bases and 7 bases, in that order; junction bases with no gene match: 2. This CDR3 is 13 amino acids long. Germline-derived CDR1 and CDR2 are MNHEY and SVGAGI. This CDR3 is CASSYSDRFGYTF. In nucleotides, the CDR3 is TGTGCCAGCAGTTACTCGGACAGGTTTGGCTACACCTTC.

The chain is built from TRBV27 and TRBJ2-2; 7 positions agree with TRBD1. Trimming took 6 bases from V and 7 from J; bases not matched to a gene: 5. The CDR3 consists of 13 residues. Germline-derived CDR1 and CDR2 are MNHEY and SMNVEV (reference sequence). In DNA form, the CDR3 reads TGTGCCAGCAGGTTCCAGGGGGTCGGGGAGCTGTTTTTT. Protein product: CASRFQGVGELFF.

The sample holds many counts of this clonotype. The chain recombines TRBV5-1 with TRBJ2-5; D possibly corresponds to TRBD1 (5 bases). With 0 bases removed from V and 3 bases from J, the gap between germline ends came to 15 bases. CDR1 and CDR2 from the germline V gene are SGHRS and YFSETQ. The CDR3 length is 16 residues. The CDR3 here is CASSLAGQGLEETQYF. DNA for the CDR3: TGCGCCAGCAGCTTGGCCGGGCAGGGCCTCGAAGAGACCCAGTACTTC.

This clonotype was seen repeatedly, ten times or more. The chain uses TRBV14 and TRBJ1-2; 7 bases are shared with TRBD1. The CDR3 is 14 amino acids. Trimming cost V 1 base and J 4 bases; bases outside gene matches: 3. Looked up from germline, CDR1 is SGHDN and CDR2 is FVKESK. CDR3 nucleotide sequence: TGTGCCAGCAGCCAAGGTCAGGGGGGCTATGGCTACACCTTC. It translates to CASSQGQGGYGYTF. The entire variable domain, with the rest obtained from reference TRBV14 and TRBJ1-2, is as follows: EAGVTQFPSHSVIEKGQTVTLRCDPISGHDNLYWYRRVMGKEIKFLLHFVKESKQDESGMPNNRFLAERTGGTYSTLKVQPAELEDSGVYFCASSQGQGGYGYTFGSGTRLTVV.

The chain uses TRBV27 and TRBJ2-1; 9 bases are shared with TRBD1. J was trimmed by 10 bases and V by 5 bases; bases with no gene match: 18. The CDR3 consists of 17 residues. CDR1 is MNHEY and CDR2 is SMNVEV in the germline V gene (reference sequence). As DNA, the CDR3 is TGTGCCAGCAGTCCAAACCGGGACAGGGACAGGGACGGCGAGCAGTTCTTC. Translating gives CASSPNRDRDRDGEQFF.